This TCR beta chain was recovered during a study of T-cell reconstitution after alpha-beta-depleted transplantation in children. Preparing the TCRbeta library involved the use of unique molecular identifiers. One entry per CDR3 protein, called by TCRdb with MiXCR from the PCR reads. The sample has about 580,000 distinct CDR3 sequences; 23% are singletons. As to this clonotype: Its matching antigen is unknown.

V was cut by 0 bases and J by 7 bases, with 5 bases left in between. Germline V gene lookup returns CDR1 SGDLS and CDR2 YYNGEE. The CDR3 loop spans 12 amino acids. The study's findings and limits: In patients about two months after transplant, alpha-beta T cells reportedly arose from several hundred expanded graft clones. Several patients had high TCRbeta diversity at day 60; it came from surviving recipient T cells and thymic progenitors. Once a year had passed after transplant, T-cell counts and diversity came mostly from newly produced T cells.

The chain recombines TRBV9 with TRBJ2-1; D call uncertain. The source is a boy younger than two who had a stem cell transplant for acute myeloid leukemia, so the T cells may come from the graft donor. Source: PBMCs, mostly from graft donor cells, taken 360 days after TCRalphabeta/CD19-depleted stem cell transplant. The CDR3 region has the DNA TGTGCCAGCAGCGTAGGGTTGAATGAGCAGTTCTTC. Translating it yields CASSVGLNEQFF.